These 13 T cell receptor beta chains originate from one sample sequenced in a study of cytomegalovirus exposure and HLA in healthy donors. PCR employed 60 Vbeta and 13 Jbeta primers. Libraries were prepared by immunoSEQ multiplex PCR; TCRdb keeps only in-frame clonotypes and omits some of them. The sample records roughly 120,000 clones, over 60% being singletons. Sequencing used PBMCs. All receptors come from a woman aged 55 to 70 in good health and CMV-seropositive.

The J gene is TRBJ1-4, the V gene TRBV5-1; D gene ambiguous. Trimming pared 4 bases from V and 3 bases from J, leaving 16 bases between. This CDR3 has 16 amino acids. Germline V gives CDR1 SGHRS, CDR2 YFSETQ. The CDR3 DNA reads TGCGCCAGCAGCCCTGAAGCTAGTCGCTCTAATGAAAAACTGTTTTTT. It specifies CASSPEASRSNEKLFF.

The CDR3 is CASSPQGQLNYGYTF. CDR3 nucleotides: TGTGCCAGCAGTCCTCAGGGACAGCTTAACTATGGCTACACCTTC. The chain joins TRBV6-5 to TRBJ1-2, with 7 bases lining up with TRBD1. The germline gives CDR1 MNHEY, CDR2 SVGAGI. With 5 bases clipped from V and 1 base from J, the junction kept 7 bases outside the gene matches. The CDR3 consists of 15 residues.

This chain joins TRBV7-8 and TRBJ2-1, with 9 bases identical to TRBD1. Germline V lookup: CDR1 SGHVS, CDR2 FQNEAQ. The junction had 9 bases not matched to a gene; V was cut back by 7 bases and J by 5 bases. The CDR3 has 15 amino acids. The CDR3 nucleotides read TGTGCCAGCATCTACCGGGACAGGGAAAACAATGAGCAGTTCTTC. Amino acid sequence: CASIYRDRENNEQFF.

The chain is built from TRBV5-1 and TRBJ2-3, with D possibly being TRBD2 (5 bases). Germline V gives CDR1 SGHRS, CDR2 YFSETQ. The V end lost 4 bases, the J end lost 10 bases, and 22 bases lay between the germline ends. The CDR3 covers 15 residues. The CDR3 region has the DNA TGCGCCAGCAGCCCCCAGACGGGGTCCACGGATGCGCAGTATTTT. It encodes CASSPQTGSTDAQYF. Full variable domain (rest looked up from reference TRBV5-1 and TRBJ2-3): KAGVTQTPRYLIKTRGQQVTLSCSPISGHRSVSWYQQTPGQGLQFLFEYFSETQRNKGNFPGRFSGRQFSNSRSEMNVSTLELGDSALYLCASSPQTGSTDAQYFGPGTRLTVL.

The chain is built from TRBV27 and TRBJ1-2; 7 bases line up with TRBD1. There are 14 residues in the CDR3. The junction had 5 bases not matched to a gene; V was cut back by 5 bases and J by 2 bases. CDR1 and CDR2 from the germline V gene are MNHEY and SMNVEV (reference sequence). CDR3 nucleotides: TGTGCCAGCAGTCTTAAGACAGGGAACTATGGCTACACCTTC. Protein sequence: CASSLKTGNYGYTF.

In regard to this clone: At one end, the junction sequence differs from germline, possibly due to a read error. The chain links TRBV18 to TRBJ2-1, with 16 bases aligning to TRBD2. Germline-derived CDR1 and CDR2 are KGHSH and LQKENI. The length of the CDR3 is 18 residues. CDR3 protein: CASSPGGLAGGRSNERFF. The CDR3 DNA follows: TGTGCCAGCTCACCAGGGGGACTAGCGGGGGGGCGATCGAATGAGCGGTTCTTC.

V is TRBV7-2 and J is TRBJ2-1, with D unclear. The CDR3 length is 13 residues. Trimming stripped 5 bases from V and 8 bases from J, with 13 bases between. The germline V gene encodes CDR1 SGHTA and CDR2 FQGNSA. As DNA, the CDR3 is TGTGCCAGCAGCCTGATTCTTCGCGATGAGCAGTTCTTC. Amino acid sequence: CASSLILRDEQFF.

The CDR3 is CASSIQTAGELFF. The DNA of the CDR3 is TGTGCCAGTAGTATACAGACTGCGGGCGAGCTGTTTTTT. The chain couples TRBV19 to TRBJ2-2; D is perhaps TRBD2 (5 bases). CDR1 and CDR2 from the germline V gene are LNHDA and SQIVND (reference sequence). The V end lost 2 bases, the J end lost 11 bases, and 12 bases lay between the germline ends. The CDR3 loop spans 13 amino acids.

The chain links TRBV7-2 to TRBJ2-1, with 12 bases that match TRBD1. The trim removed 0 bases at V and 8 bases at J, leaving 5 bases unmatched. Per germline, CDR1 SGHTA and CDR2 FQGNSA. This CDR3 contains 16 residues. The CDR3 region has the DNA TGTGCCAGCAGCTTAGCGGGGACAGGGGGCGCGGATGAGCAGTTCTTC. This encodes CASSLAGTGGADEQFF.

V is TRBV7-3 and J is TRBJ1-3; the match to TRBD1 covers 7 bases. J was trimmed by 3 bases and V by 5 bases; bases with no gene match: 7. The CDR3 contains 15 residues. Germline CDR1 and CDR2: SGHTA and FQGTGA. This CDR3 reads CASSPQAGGGNTIYF. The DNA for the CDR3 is TGTGCCAGCAGCCCCCAAGCAGGGGGTGGAAACACCATATATTTT.

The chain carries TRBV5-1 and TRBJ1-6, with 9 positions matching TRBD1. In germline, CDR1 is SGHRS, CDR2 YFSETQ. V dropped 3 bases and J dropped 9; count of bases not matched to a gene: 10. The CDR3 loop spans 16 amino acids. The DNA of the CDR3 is TGCGCCAGCAGCTCGGGGTCGGGACAGGGAACTTCACCCCTCCACTTT. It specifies CASSSGSGQGTSPLHF. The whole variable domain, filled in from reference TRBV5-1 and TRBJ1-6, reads KAGVTQTPRYLIKTRGQQVTLSCSPISGHRSVSWYQQTPGQGLQFLFEYFSETQRNKGNFPGRFSGRQFSNSRSEMNVSTLELGDSALYLCASSSGSGQGTSPLHFGNGTRLTVT.

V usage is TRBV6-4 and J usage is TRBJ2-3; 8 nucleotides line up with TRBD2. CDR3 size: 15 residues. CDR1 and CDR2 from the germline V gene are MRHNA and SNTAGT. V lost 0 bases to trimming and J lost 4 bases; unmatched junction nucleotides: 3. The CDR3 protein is CASSDSNGGADTQYF. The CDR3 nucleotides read TGTGCCAGCAGTGACTCGAACGGGGGGGCAGATACGCAGTATTTT.

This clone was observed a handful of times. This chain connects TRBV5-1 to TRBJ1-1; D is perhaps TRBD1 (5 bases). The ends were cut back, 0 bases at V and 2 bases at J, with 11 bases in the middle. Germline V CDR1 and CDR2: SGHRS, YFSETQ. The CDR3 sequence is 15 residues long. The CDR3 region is CASSLGGTDNTEAFF. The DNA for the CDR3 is TGCGCCAGCAGCTTGGGCGGGACGGATAACACTGAAGCTTTCTTT.